The 17 T cell receptor beta chains listed next were all sequenced from one sample in a study of technical replicates of blood from a handful of donors. The protocol was immunoSEQ multiplex PCR, while the TCRdb copy is restricted to in-frame clones and leaves out a portion. The sample lists 70,000 to 90,000 clones; under 95% were seen once. Sequencing was done on a sample of T cells isolated from PBMCs. Receptors originate from a human donor in good health.

The chain combines TRBV25-1 with TRBJ2-7, with D unclear. Trimming cost V 1 base and J 6 bases, with 4 bases left between them. This CDR3 region has 11 residues. Germline V lookup: CDR1 MGHDK, CDR2 SYGVNS. In DNA, the CDR3 is TGTGCCAGCAGTGAATTCAGCGAGCAGTACTTC. This codes for CASSEFSEQYF.

This rearrangement joins TRBV28 to TRBJ2-7; maybe TRBD2 (6 bases). The germline V and J ends were trimmed by 4 bases and 3 bases, with 16 bases remaining between them. This CDR3 contains 15 residues. CDR1 and CDR2 from the germline V gene are MDHEN and SYDVKM. The CDR3 reads CASSSSASVLYEQYF. CDR3 in DNA: TGTGCCAGCAGTTCGTCTGCTAGCGTACTCTACGAGCAGTACTTC.

The rearrangement uses TRBV5-1 and TRBJ1-1; D is possibly TRBD1 (6 bases). Trimming pared 3 bases from V and 0 bases from J, leaving 9 bases between. CDR3 size: 14 residues. Germline V gives CDR1 SGHRS, CDR2 YFSETQ. The CDR3 loop reads CASSSNRVNTEAFF. As DNA, the CDR3 is TGCGCCAGCAGCTCGAACAGGGTGAACACTGAAGCTTTCTTT.

The chain couples TRBV29-1 to TRBJ2-3; 7 bases agree with TRBD1. This CDR3 is 11 amino acids long. V trimming: 5 bases; J trimming: 5 bases; junction bases outside the gene matches: 1. Germline values: CDR1 SQVTM, CDR2 ANQGSEA. The CDR3 sequence: CSVRQGDTQYF. For the CDR3, the DNA is TGCAGCGTTCGACAGGGAGATACGCAGTATTTT.

This chain links TRBV6-5 with TRBJ1-2; a possible D gene is TRBD1 (5 bases). V lost 4 bases to trimming and J lost 0 bases, with 9 bases between them. Germline lookup yields CDR1 MNHEY and CDR2 SVGAGI. This CDR3 is 14 amino acids long. CDR3: CASSLSGSNYGYTF. Written as DNA, the CDR3 is TGTGCCAGCAGTTTATCAGGGTCTAACTATGGCTACACCTTC.

V and J are TRBV29-1 and TRBJ2-1, with TRBD2 identical over 9 bases. The germline CDR1 and CDR2 sequences are SQVTM and ANQGSEA. V was pared by 6 bases and J by 9 bases, with 12 bases of the junction left unmatched. This CDR3 spans 14 amino acids. The CDR3 bases are TGCAGCGTACTTTTGGTAGCGGGAGTCCCTGAGCAGTTCTTC. It encodes CSVLLVAGVPEQFF.

This chain connects TRBV29-1 to TRBJ2-3; tentatively, D is TRBD2 (6 bases). Looked up from germline, CDR1 is SQVTM and CDR2 is ANQGSEA. The V end lost 8 bases, the J end lost 4 bases, and 16 bases lay between the germline ends. The CDR3 runs 13 residues. CDR3 sequence reads: CSLAPGGADTQYF. The CDR3 region has the DNA TGCAGCCTGGCGCCAGGCGGGGCAGATACGCAGTATTTT.

The CDR3 is CASTRHSLMNTEAFF. The CDR3 DNA follows: TGTGCCAGCACACGGCACAGCCTCATGAACACTGAAGCTTTCTTT. V and J are TRBV25-1 and TRBJ1-1; D is ambiguous. Between the trimmed V and J ends, which lost 7 bases and 0 bases, there was a span of 15 bases. Germline V gives CDR1 MGHDK, CDR2 SYGVNS. The CDR3 has 15 residues.

J is TRBJ2-2 and V is TRBV2, with 7 bases that match TRBD1. Germline V gene sequence: CDR1 SNHLY, CDR2 FYNNEI. V lost 7 bases to trimming and J lost 7 bases; unmatched junction nucleotides: 3. The CDR3 is 12 residues long. The CDR3 reads CASTGGSGELFF. CDR3 DNA: TGTGCCAGCACAGGGGGTAGCGGGGAGCTGTTTTTT.

The V call is TRBV4-1, the J call TRBJ2-7, with 8 bases aligning to TRBD1. Trimming removed 3 bases from V and 4 bases from J; junction bases left unmatched: 8. This CDR3 is built from 15 residues. CDR1 is MGHRA and CDR2 is YSYEKL in the germline V gene. The CDR3 coding sequence is TGCGCCAGCAGCCACTTGACAGGGGTAAGGTACGAGCAGTACTTC. Translated: CASSHLTGVRYEQYF.

The chain recombines TRBV7-2 with TRBJ1-2; the D gene is possibly TRBD1 (5 bases). The CDR3 consists of 10 residues. Trimming pared 10 bases from V and 4 bases from J, leaving 7 bases between. Germline loops: CDR1 SGHTA, CDR2 FQGNSA. The CDR3 nucleotides read TGTGCCATAAGGGGCTATGGCTACACCTTC. Its translation is CAIRGYGYTF.

The chain links TRBV7-9 to TRBJ1-4; D remains ambiguous. The CDR3 totals 15 residues. CDR1 and CDR2 from the germline V gene are SEHNR and FQNEAQ (reference sequence). V was clipped by 5 bases and J by 1 base, with 11 bases between them. The CDR3 DNA sequence: TGTGCCAGCAGCCCATGGGAGGGAACTAATGAAAAACTGTTTTTT. This sequence encodes CASSPWEGTNEKLFF.

This clone was picked up one time. The rearrangement links TRBV4-1 to TRBJ2-1, with a weak D call TRBD2 (7 bases). The CDR3 spans 14 residues. The V end was cut by 5 bases, the J end by 7 bases, with 15 bases between. Germline V gene sequence: CDR1 MGHRA, CDR2 YSYEKL. The CDR3 nucleotides are TGCGCCAGCAGCAAAGGGGGAGGGGTGAATGAGCAGTTCTTC. Amino acids: CASSKGGGVNEQFF.

The gene calls are TRBV18 and TRBJ1-1; a weak D match, TRBD1 (5 bases). The V end was cut by 3 bases, the J end by 4 bases, with 15 bases between. CDR3 length: 15 residues. From germline, CDR1 is KGHSH and CDR2 LQKENI. DNA of the CDR3: TGTGCCAGCTCACCCCCCGGGGGTTTGGGCACTGAAGCTTTCTTT. The encoded protein is CASSPPGGLGTEAFF.

The chain employs TRBV6-5 and TRBJ2-7, with 8 bases matching TRBD2. The CDR3 is made up of 16 amino acids. Trimming at V came to 0 bases and at J to 2 bases, leaving 6 bases not matched to a gene. The germline V gene has CDR1 MNHEY and CDR2 SVGAGI. DNA for the CDR3: TGTGCCAGCAGTTACTCTCAGCGGGAGTCTACCTACGAGCAGTACTTC. Its translation is CASSYSQRESTYEQYF.

The rearrangement uses TRBV18 and TRBJ1-2; 10 positions match TRBD1. The V gene end was trimmed by 5 bases and the J gene end by 4 bases; junction bases not matched to a gene: 7. The CDR3 runs to 15 residues. The germline CDR1 and CDR2 sequences are KGHSH and LQKENI. The CDR3 nucleotides read TGTGCCAGCTCAAGCCGACAGGGGGCCGCCTATGGCTACACCTTC. Its protein product is CASSSRQGAAYGYTF.

The chain is built from TRBV7-8 and TRBJ1-3; no firm D call. This CDR3 has 16 residues. Per the germline V gene, CDR1 is SGHVS and CDR2 is FQNEAQ. V was trimmed by 1 base and J by 0 bases, leaving 10 bases between them. CDR3 sequence reads: CASSLVPISSGNTIYF. In DNA form, the CDR3 reads TGTGCCAGCAGCTTAGTACCTATTAGCTCTGGAAACACCATATATTTT. Complete variable domain (other parts from reference TRBV7-8 and TRBJ1-3): GAGVSQSPRYKVAKRGQDVALRCDPISGHVSLFWYQQALGQGPEFLTYFQNEAQLDKSGLPSDRFFAERPEGSVSTLKIQRTQQEDSAVYLCASSLVPISSGNTIYFGEGSWLTVV.